Reported below is one T cell receptor (beta chain). Its target is not known. Lacking the conserved final phenylalanine or tryptophan, this CDR3 likely reflects a read error. The data were taken from a study of blood T cells in healthy people across ages. Findings and caveats of the study: A roughly linear age-dependent decrease characterized TCR beta diversity per million T cells. Estimated diversity across one million T cells was deemed an underestimate.

Isolation yielded PBMCs, at least 6.5 million per sample, in every case. Primers used in a second PCR of about 7 to 11 cycles were a sample-barcoded 5' primer and a J-beta primer mix. Via MiXCR, TCRdb re-called the 5' RACE reads, giving one row per CDR3 protein. Among around 1,000,000 distinct CDR3 sequences listed, 20% to 25% were seen once. This CDR3 spans 15 amino acids. The ends lost 5 bases at V and 4 bases at J; junction bases unmatched: 5. Looked up from germline, CDR1 is SGHTA and CDR2 is FQGNSA. The same specimen was also included in a second study, on T cells of mothers and their children. That study reports: Researchers put all of the extracted RNA into cDNA synthesis, using approximately 1.5 ug per 15 ul.

The sample comprised blood. The clonotype was recovered from a girl aged 2 to 9 in good health. The chain recombines TRBV7-2 with TRBJ1-6; 7 nucleotides agree with TRBD1. In nucleotides, the CDR3 is TGTGCCAGCAGCCCAAGACAGGGATATAATTCACCCCTCCACCTT. Translated, it gives CASSPRQGYNSPLHL.